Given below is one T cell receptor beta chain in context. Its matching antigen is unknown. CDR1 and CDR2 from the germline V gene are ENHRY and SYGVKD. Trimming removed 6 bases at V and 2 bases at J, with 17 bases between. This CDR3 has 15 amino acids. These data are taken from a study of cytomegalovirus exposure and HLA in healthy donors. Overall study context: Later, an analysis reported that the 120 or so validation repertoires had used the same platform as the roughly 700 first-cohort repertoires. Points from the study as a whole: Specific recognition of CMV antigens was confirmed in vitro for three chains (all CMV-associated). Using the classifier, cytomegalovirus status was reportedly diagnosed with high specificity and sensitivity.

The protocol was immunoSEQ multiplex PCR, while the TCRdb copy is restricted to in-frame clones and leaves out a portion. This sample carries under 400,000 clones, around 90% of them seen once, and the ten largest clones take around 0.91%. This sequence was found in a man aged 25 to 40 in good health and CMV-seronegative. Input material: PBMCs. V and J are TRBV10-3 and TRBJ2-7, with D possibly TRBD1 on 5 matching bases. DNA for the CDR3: TGTGCCATCAGCCTTCACCCCCAGGGAACCTACGAGCAGTACTTC. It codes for CAISLHPQGTYEQYF.